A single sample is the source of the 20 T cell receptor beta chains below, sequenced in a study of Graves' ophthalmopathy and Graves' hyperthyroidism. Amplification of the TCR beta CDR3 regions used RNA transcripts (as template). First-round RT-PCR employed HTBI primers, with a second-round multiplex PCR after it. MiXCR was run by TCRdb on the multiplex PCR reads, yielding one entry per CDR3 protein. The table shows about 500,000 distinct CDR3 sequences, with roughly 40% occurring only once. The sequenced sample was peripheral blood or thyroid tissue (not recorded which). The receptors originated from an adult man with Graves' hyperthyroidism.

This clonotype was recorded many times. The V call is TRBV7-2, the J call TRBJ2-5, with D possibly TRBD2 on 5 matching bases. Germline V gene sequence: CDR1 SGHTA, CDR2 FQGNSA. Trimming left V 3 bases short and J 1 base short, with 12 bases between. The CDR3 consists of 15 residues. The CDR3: CASSFMSGSQETQYF. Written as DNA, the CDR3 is TGTGCCAGCAGCTTTATGAGCGGAAGCCAAGAGACCCAGTACTTC. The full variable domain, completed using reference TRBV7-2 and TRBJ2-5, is GAGVSQSPSNKVTEKGKDVELRCDPISGHTALYWYRQSLGQGLEFLIYFQGNSAPDKSGLPSDRFSAERTGGSVSTLTIQRTQQEDSAVYLCASSFMSGSQETQYFGPGTRLLVL.

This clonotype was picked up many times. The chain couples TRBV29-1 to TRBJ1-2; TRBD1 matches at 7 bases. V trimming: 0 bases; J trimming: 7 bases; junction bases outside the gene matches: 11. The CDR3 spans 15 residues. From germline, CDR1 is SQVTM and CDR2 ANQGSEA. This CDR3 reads CSVEDPKGGGGGYTF. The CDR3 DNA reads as TGCAGCGTTGAAGATCCAAAAGGGGGCGGTGGTGGCTACACCTTC.

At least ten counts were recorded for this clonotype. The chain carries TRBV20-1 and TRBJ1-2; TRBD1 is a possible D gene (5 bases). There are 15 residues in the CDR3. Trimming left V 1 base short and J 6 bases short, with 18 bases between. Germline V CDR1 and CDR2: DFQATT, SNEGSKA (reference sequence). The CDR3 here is CSARARDAGSHGYTF. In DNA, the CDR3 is TGCAGTGCTAGAGCTCGGGACGCCGGGAGTCATGGCTACACCTTC.

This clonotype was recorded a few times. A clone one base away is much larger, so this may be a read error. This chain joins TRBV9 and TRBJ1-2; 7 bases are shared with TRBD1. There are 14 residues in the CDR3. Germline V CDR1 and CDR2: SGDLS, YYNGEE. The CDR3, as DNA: TGTGCCAGCGGCGTAGCCGGTACAGGGGACGGCTACACCTTC. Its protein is CASGVAGTGDGYTF.

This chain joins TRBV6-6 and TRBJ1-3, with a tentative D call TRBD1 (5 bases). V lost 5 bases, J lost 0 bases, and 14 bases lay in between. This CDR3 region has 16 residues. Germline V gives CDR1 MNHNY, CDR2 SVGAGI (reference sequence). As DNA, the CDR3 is TGTGCCAGCAGTACGAAAGGGGCCAGCTCTGGAAACACCATATATTTT. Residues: CASSTKGASSGNTIYF.

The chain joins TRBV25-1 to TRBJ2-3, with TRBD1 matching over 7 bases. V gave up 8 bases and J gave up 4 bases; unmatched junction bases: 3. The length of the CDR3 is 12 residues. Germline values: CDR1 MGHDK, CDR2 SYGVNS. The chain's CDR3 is CASGDSADTQYF. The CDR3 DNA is TGTGCCAGCGGGGACAGCGCAGATACGCAGTATTTT.

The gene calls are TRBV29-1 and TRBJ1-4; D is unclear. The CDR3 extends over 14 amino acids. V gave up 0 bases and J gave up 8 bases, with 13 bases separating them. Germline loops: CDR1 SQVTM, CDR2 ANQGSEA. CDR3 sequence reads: CSVEDGDGGEKLFF. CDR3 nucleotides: TGCAGCGTTGAAGACGGGGATGGTGGAGAAAAACTGTTTTTT.

CDR3 bases: TGCAGCGCCGAAAAGGGTCCTAGCACAGATACGCAGTATTTT. Amino acid sequence: CSAEKGPSTDTQYF. The chain joins TRBV29-1 to TRBJ2-3; D unresolved. This CDR3 region has 14 residues. Germline V lookup: CDR1 SQVTM, CDR2 ANQGSEA. V lost 7 bases, J lost 0 bases, and 14 bases lay in between.

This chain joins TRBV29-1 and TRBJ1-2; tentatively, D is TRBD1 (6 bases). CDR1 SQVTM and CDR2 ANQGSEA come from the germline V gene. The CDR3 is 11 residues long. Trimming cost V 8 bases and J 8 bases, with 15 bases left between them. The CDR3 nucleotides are TGCAGCAGCCAAGGGGGGCGAGGCTACACCTTC. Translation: CSSQGGRGYTF.

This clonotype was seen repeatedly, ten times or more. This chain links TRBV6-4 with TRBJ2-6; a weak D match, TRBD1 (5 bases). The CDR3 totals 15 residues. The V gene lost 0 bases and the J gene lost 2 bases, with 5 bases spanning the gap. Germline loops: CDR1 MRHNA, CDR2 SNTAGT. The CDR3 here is CASSDSGAGANVLTF. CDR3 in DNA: TGTGCCAGCAGTGACTCAGGGGCTGGGGCCAACGTCCTGACTTTC.

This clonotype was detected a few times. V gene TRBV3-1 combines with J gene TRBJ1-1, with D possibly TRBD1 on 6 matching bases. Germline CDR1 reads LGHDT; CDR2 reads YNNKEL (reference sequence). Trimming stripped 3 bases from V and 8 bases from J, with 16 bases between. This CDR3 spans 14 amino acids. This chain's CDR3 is CASSQITGMAEAFF. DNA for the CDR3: TGTGCCAGCAGCCAGATAACAGGGATGGCCGAAGCTTTCTTT.

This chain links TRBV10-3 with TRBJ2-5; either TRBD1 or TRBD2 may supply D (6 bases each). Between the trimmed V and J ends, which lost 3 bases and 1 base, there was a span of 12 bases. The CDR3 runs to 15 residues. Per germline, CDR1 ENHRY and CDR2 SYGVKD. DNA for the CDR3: TGTGCCATCAGTGAAGGAGGGACATTCCAAGAGACCCAGTACTTC. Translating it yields CAISEGGTFQETQYF.

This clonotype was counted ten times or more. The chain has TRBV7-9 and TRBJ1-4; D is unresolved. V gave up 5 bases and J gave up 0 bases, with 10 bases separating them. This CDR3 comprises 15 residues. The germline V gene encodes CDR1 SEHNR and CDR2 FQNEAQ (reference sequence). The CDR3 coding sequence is TGTGCCAGCAGCAAAGGAGATGCAACTAATGAAAAACTGTTTTTT. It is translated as CASSKGDATNEKLFF.

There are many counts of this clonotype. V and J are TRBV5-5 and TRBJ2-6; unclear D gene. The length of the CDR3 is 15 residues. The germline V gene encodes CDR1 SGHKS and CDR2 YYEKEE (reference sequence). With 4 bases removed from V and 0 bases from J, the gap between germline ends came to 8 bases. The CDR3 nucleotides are TGTGCCAGCAGCAAAATAGCCTCTGGGGCCAACGTCCTGACTTTC. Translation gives CASSKIASGANVLTF.

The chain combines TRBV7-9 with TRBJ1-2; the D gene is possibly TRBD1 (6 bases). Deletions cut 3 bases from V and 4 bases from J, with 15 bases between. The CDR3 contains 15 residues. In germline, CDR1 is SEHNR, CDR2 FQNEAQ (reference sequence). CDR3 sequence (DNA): TGTGCCAGCAGCTTGAGGGGGTCGGCAACCTATGGCTACACCTTC. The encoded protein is CASSLRGSATYGYTF.

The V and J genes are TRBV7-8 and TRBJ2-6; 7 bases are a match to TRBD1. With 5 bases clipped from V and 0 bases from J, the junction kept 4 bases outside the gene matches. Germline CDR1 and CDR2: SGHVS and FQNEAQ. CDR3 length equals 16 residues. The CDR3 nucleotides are TGTGCCAGCAGCGGCCGGGACAGCTCTGGGGCCAACGTCCTGACTTTC. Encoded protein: CASSGRDSSGANVLTF.

The CDR3 loop is CSARGGFSQTEAFF. The DNA of the CDR3 is TGCAGTGCTAGAGGGGGGTTCAGTCAAACTGAAGCTTTCTTT. The chain couples TRBV20-1 to TRBJ1-1; tentatively, D is TRBD1 (5 bases). The CDR3 is made up of 14 amino acids. The germline V gene encodes CDR1 DFQATT and CDR2 SNEGSKA (reference sequence). The V end was cut by 1 base, the J end by 5 bases, with 14 bases between.

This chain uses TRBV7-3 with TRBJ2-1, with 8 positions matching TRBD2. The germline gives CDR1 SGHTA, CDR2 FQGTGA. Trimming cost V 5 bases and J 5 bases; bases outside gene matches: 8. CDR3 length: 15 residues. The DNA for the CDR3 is TGTGCCAGCAGCCCTATTAGCGGGACCAACAATGAGCAGTTCTTC. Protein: CASSPISGTNNEQFF.

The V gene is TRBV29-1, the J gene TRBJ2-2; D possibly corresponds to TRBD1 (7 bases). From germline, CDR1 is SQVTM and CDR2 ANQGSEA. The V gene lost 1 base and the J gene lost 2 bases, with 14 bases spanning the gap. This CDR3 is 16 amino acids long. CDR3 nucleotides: TGCAGCGTTGAAGGGGGGCGGGACAGTAACACCGGGGAGCTGTTTTTT. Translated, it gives CSVEGGRDSNTGELFF.

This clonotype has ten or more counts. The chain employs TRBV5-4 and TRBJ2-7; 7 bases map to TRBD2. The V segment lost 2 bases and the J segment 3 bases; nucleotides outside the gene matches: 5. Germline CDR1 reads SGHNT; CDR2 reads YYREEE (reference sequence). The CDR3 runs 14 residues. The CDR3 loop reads CASSFGAGLYEQYF. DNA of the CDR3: TGTGCCAGCAGCTTCGGAGCGGGGCTCTACGAGCAGTACTTC.